This TCR beta chain was recovered during a study of T cell clusters in autoimmune cytopenias. Some 38,000 genome equivalents of blood DNA were amplified for TRB. TRB was amplified by touch-down multiplex PCR, primer pools A and B combined. TCRdb re-called the multiplex PCR reads and catalogs CDR3 proteins one per entry, DNA excluded. This repertoire includes 2,500 to 3,500 distinct CDR3 sequences. This CDR3 contains 17 residues. Germline CDR1 LNHNV, CDR2 YYDKDF (reference sequence). These data were also reused for a study on T cell repertoires in aging, cancer and after chemotherapy.

The specimen sequenced was peripheral blood. This chain connects TRBV15 to TRBJ1-4; TCRdb's D call of TRBD1 is untestable without DNA. The sequence was obtained from a human donor with an autoimmune cytopenia or autoimmune hepatitis (not recorded which). CDR3 protein: CATSGGRWTGVNEKLFF. Filled out from reference TRBV15 and TRBJ1-4, the complete variable domain reads DAMVIQNPRYQVTQFGKPVTLSCSQTLNHNVMYWYQQKSSQAPKLLFHYYDKDFNNEADTPDNFQSRRPNTSFCFLDIRSPGLGDTAMYLCATSGGRWTGVNEKLFFGSGTQLSVL.